These T cell receptor beta chains were read from a single sample in a study of blood T cell repertoires in COVID-19. The assay was immunoSEQ multiplex PCR, and TCRdb's table has in-frame clones only and misses some. Here the sample spans approximately 160,000 clones, over 80% being singletons. Specimen: peripheral blood. The receptors here all came from a woman aged 55-69 years with acute or convalescent COVID-19. The CDR3 runs from the conserved cysteine through the conserved F or W. Fields, in order: V gene, J gene, D gene, CDR3 protein. A D gene is named only where the DNA matches it firmly.

TRBV5-1,TRBJ2-5,-,CASSTASQETQYF
TRBV2,TRBJ1-2,-,CASRHRETYGYTF
TRBV29-1,TRBJ2-3,TRBD2,CSVEGTSGGSTGQYF
TRBV7-8,TRBJ1-1,-,CASSLAVGVNTEAFF
TRBV19,TRBJ2-7,TRBD2,CASSPFPGTSGSLRLDEQYF
TRBV4-2,TRBJ1-5,-,CASSQALNNQPQHF
TRBV20-1,TRBJ1-1,-,CSAEQGEAFF
TRBV6-4,TRBJ2-3,TRBD2,CASSDYGGETDTQYF
TRBV3-1/TRBV3-2,TRBJ2-5,TRBD1,CASGDRAETQYF
TRBV28,TRBJ1-3,TRBD1,CASSLEGARGNTIYF
TRBV3-1/TRBV3-2,TRBJ2-2,-,CASSHLHTGELFF